This entry lists 9 T cell receptor beta chains sequenced from one sample in a study of PD-1 blockade in classical Hodgkin lymphoma. Clones were sequenced by immunoSEQ multiplex PCR, and TCRdb holds only the in-frame ones, with some missing. The sample has roughly 86,000 clones, nearly 85% seen once. Time point: cycle 4 day 1 (C4D1), after more than five weeks of nivolumab. Every patient was affected by relapse after autologous stem cell transplantation, while exposure to brentuximab vedotin was not uniform. The sample was peripheral blood mononuclear cells (PBMCs), taken before the fourth cycle of nivolumab. These receptor sequences come from a human donor with classical Hodgkin lymphoma.

This clone was seen a handful of times. The rearrangement joins TRBV6-4 to TRBJ2-2; D uncertain. Germline assignment: CDR1 MRHNA and CDR2 SNTAGT. Trimming removed 6 bases at V and 0 bases at J, with 11 bases between. This CDR3 comprises 15 residues. The CDR3 nucleotides read TGTGCCAGCAGCGAAGGGCTAGCGAACACCGGGGAGCTGTTTTTT. It encodes CASSEGLANTGELFF.

The gene calls are TRBV10-3 and TRBJ2-7, with D perhaps TRBD1 or TRBD2 (5 bases each). Trimming pared 0 bases from V and 1 base from J, leaving 7 bases between. Germline CDR1 reads ENHRY; CDR2 reads SYGVKD. The CDR3 length is 14 residues. CDR3 sequence reads: CAISESGRSYEQYF. DNA for the CDR3: TGTGCCATCAGTGAGTCGGGACGGTCCTACGAGCAGTACTTC.

The chain has TRBV5-1 and TRBJ1-4, with 8 bases aligning to TRBD1. Germline assignment: CDR1 SGHRS and CDR2 YFSETQ. The ends lost 7 bases at V and 5 bases at J; junction bases unmatched: 13. There are 16 residues in the CDR3. The CDR3 protein is CASSAGQDGINEKLFF. The CDR3 DNA reads TGCGCCAGCTCGGCGGGACAGGACGGTATAAATGAAAAACTGTTTTTT. The whole variable domain, filled in from reference TRBV5-1 and TRBJ1-4, reads KAGVTQTPRYLIKTRGQQVTLSCSPISGHRSVSWYQQTPGQGLQFLFEYFSETQRNKGNFPGRFSGRQFSNSRSEMNVSTLELGDSALYLCASSAGQDGINEKLFFGSGTQLSVL.

This clone has a count of ten or more. The rearrangement uses TRBV7-8 and TRBJ1-1, with D unclear. In germline, CDR1 is SGHVS, CDR2 FQNEAQ. With 2 bases removed from V and 10 bases from J, the gap between germline ends came to 11 bases. There are 12 residues in the CDR3. The CDR3 here is CASSLPPLSAFF. CDR3 coding DNA: TGTGCCAGCAGCTTACCCCCTTTATCAGCTTTCTTT.

The chain links TRBV19 to TRBJ2-2, with 14 nucleotides matching TRBD2. J was trimmed by 5 bases and V by 1 base; bases with no gene match: 3. Germline lookup yields CDR1 LNHDA and CDR2 SQIVND (reference sequence). The CDR3 loop spans 17 amino acids. CDR3 sequence (DNA): TGTGCCAGTAGTATAGGGGGGACTAGCGGGAGAACCGGGGAGCTGTTTTTT. Protein: CASSIGGTSGRTGELFF.

The chain is built from TRBV19 and TRBJ2-3; D not certain. The CDR3 is 17 amino acids. Between the trimmed V and J ends, which lost 3 bases and 0 bases, there was a span of 16 bases. Per germline, CDR1 LNHDA and CDR2 SQIVND (reference sequence). This CDR3 reads CASSISPGRPSTDTQYF. In DNA form, the CDR3 reads TGTGCCAGTAGTATTAGTCCCGGGCGGCCCAGCACAGATACGCAGTATTTT.

V gene TRBV6-1 combines with J gene TRBJ1-5, with TRBD1 identical over 10 bases. The trim removed 5 bases at V and 6 bases at J, leaving 7 bases unmatched. This CDR3 is built from 15 residues. In germline, CDR1 is MNHNS, CDR2 SASEGT. The CDR3 DNA reads as TGTGCCAGCAGTCGGGACAGGGGTTCGGCTCAGCCCCAGCATTTT. It codes for CASSRDRGSAQPQHF.

V and J are TRBV7-3 and TRBJ2-2; the match to TRBD2 covers 8 bases. The CDR3 extends over 15 amino acids. The V gene end was trimmed by 4 bases and the J gene end by 1 base; junction bases not matched to a gene: 2. Germline CDR1 is SGHTA and CDR2 is FQGTGA. CDR3 amino acids: CASSSAGGNTGELFF. The CDR3 bases are TGTGCCAGCAGCTCCGCGGGGGGGAACACCGGGGAGCTGTTTTTT.

The chain couples TRBV11-1 to TRBJ2-1; D not resolved. The V and J ends lost 2 bases and 8 bases respectively, with 10 bases between them. The CDR3 sequence is 13 residues long. Germline-derived CDR1 and CDR2 are SGHAT and FQDESV (reference sequence). CDR3 DNA: TGTGCCAGCAGCTTATCGTCACCCGATGAGCAGTTCTTC. Translating it yields CASSLSSPDEQFF. The full variable domain, its missing parts supplied by reference TRBV11-1 and TRBJ2-1, is EAEVAQSPRYKITEKSQAVAFWCDPISGHATLYWYRQILGQGPELLVQFQDESVVDDSQLPKDRFSAERLKGVDSTLKIQPAELGDSAMYLCASSLSSPDEQFFGPGTRLTVL.